What follows describes a single T cell receptor beta chain. The table lists this clonotype with many counts. Its antigen is currently not known. No base quality values were provided; no much bigger clone lies one nucleotide off. In light of the paper, this sample's time point label describes: newly diagnosed GD, antithyroid drugs for less than 3 months. RNA was extracted from PBMCs in TRIzol for both TCR sequencing and RNA sequencing. Graves' disease was diagnosed according to American Thyroid Association guidelines. Patients for the study were recruited at an endocrinology department in Xi'an, China. From each patient, around 9.3 milliliters of peripheral blood was collected into an EDTA anticoagulant tube. Ficoll Paque Plus density gradient separation was used to isolate PBMCs, and no further T cell sorting was performed. An Agilent 2100 Bioanalyzer and agarose gel were used to check RNA quality, and a NanoDrop 2000 was used to measure RNA concentration.

The CDR3 holds 14 amino acids from the cysteine to the phenylalanine. Of all the DNA, just the CDR3 is kept, 42 bases in frame from base 1. From a lookup of the germline V gene, CDR1 and CDR2 are SNHLY and FYNNEI. Relative to germline, V is missing 6 bases and J is missing 3 bases, with 5 bases of the junction outside any gene match. The library was prepared using multiplex PCR. Data came from an Illumina HiSeq 4000. TCR beta libraries were built with iRepertoire HTBI primers and Arm-PCR amplification of CDR3 regions. Before sequencing, the PCR products went through gel purification. In the source study's methods: Across samples, 62 TRBV and 15 or so TRBJ segments were identified and used for gene usage analysis of CDR3 amino acid clonotypes. Filtered high-quality paired reads were merged into contigs using COPE and FqMerger. BLAST was used to align contigs to IMGT TRBV, TRBD and TRBJ reference genes, with CDR3 defined following IMGT. Clonotypes above 0.1% frequency were classified as highly expanded clones. Shannon entropy served as the measure of repertoire diversity, while the Gini coefficient captured V-J evenness. A clonotype found in more than one individual was treated as public. The public sequencing data were trimmed at Q25 with fastp and processed into clonotypes with MiXCR by TCRdb, which kept only in-frame beta chains. Merged by CDR3 protein, the rows form single entries marked with the most common genes and DNA. TCRdb's processing, not the authors', yielded these V and J calls. Recorded for this sample are 400,000 to 550,000 distinct CDR3 sequences; around 17% of them occurred a single time. Roughly 23% of the sample lies in the top ten.

These data belong to a study of regulatory T cells in long-lasting Graves disease (dated by TCRdb to the early 2020s). For context, the study as a whole: Antithyroid drugs had been taken for less than 3 months by newly diagnosed Graves' disease patients. This study used TCR sequencing and RNA sequencing of peripheral blood to compare persistent Graves' disease patients against newly diagnosed Graves' disease patients. The study was registered as a clinical trial and conducted in China. A total of roughly 35 samples underwent TCR sequencing: about 13 from persistent and some 20 from newly diagnosed Graves' disease patients.

What the authors observed across the whole study: A larger number of public clonotypes was shared among persistent patients (around 2,700) than among newly diagnosed patients (about 990). The study examined only peripheral blood because the primary lesion, thyroid tissue, could not be accessed. The authors noted that the small sample size was a limitation that may lower accuracy. Persistent disease showed preferential use of TRBV28, TRBJ1-2 and TRBJ2-5, whereas newly diagnosed disease favored TRBV20-1 and TRBJ2-1. Sequencing and analysis were restricted to the TCR beta chain. Lower TCR Shannon entropy and fewer highly expanded clones were observed in persistent Graves' disease patients than in newly diagnosed patients, which suggested clonal expansion.

In addition, the sample was reused for a study of T cells in Graves' hyperthyroidism and ophthalmopathy. That second report states: A patient counted as having stable Graves' hyperthyroidism if no progression to ophthalmopathy occurred over 18 months of follow-up. Hyperthyroidism patients were newly diagnosed, with disease duration under 2 months, and aged 18 to 65 years. Patients with uncontrolled infections, other autoimmune diseases, pregnancy or lactation were excluded. Clinical symptoms, serum thyroxine and TRAb, thyroid ultrasound, and orbital computed tomography formed the basis for the diagnoses. The TCR CDR3 was subjected to a first round of RT-PCR using the HTBI primer set and the Qiagen OneStep RT-PCR kit. Most expanded thyroid clonotypes (frequency above 0.001) were also found in blood, which suggests that blood repertoires may mirror thyroid immune responses. A 13 V-J signature model separated ophthalmopathy from stable hyperthyroidism, with about 90% sensitivity and around 84% specificity in cross-validation and 80%/75% in testing. During validation, the model predicted progression to ophthalmopathy a median of approximately 7 months ahead of onset, with more than 60% sensitivity and more than 72% specificity. To identify distinguishing TCR V-J signatures, a discovery cohort of 90 to 100 patients was used, comprising approximately 40 with Graves' ophthalmopathy and 57 with stable Graves' hyperthyroidism. Prospective prediction of ophthalmopathy was tested in an independent validation cohort of 18 to 20 hyperthyroidism patients and approximately 17 patients who later progressed to ophthalmopathy. For training and testing, the roughly 100 patients in the discovery cohort were randomly divided in a 7:3 ratio. In addition, the study compared T-cell repertoires in thyroid tissue and in blood from about 6 Graves' hyperthyroidism patients. After blood sampling, hyperthyroidism patients were treated with methimazole at a starting dose of 30 mg daily, and ophthalmopathy patients were treated with high-dose intravenous methylprednisolone. A second multiplex PCR round built the libraries, followed by size selection and purification. Sequencing of the libraries was done on an Illumina HiSeq2000 using paired-end 100 bp reads. SOAPnuke was used to process the raw data, throwing out any read that contained adapters or uncalled bases, had a mean Phred below 15, or lacked an exact constant-primer or identifier match. High-quality paired reads were merged with COPE v1.2.5, and unique nucleotide sequences were defined as clonotypes. Clonotypes were aligned to IMGT TRBV, TRBD and TRBJ reference segments using MiTCR v1.1. Analysis was restricted to V-J combinations with a frequency above 0.0001, which covered 99.2% of repertoires. The TCS score was defined as the ratio of F50 (clonal expansion) to E x V (chaos), calculated using BLOSUM62-based TCRdist between CDR3 peptides within each V-J. Welch's t-statistics and random forest reduced just over 500 V-J features to 13, which were used in a naive Bayes classifier (R e1071). Sample size was not statistically predetermined, and blinding of investigators to group allocation was not performed. TCR Vbeta CDR3 sequencing of approximately 140 peripheral blood samples (roughly 43 ophthalmopathy, 75 hyperthyroidism and some 17 progressor patients) is reported in the paper.

Here the chain combines TRBV2 and TRBJ2-3; 8 middle bases align to TRBD1. The TCR sequence derives from a young woman with Graves disease. Donor details come from another sample of the same person, matched by shared clones. This material consisted of peripheral blood mononuclear cells (PBMCs), taken at new diagnosis, from a patient treated with antithyroid drugs. The DNA sequence is as follows: TGTGCCAGCAGCCGACAGGGGATAACAGATACGCAGTATTTT. Its translation is CASSRQGITDTQYF.